The 18 T cell receptor beta chains in this list originate from one sample, sequenced in a study of cytomegalovirus exposure and HLA in healthy donors. Using immunoSEQ multiplex PCR, the repertoire was profiled, and TCRdb retains in-frame clones only, with some absent. The sample holds approximately 150,000 clones, 80% to 90% seen once. The sequencing sample was made of PBMCs. The receptors originated from a man between 18 and 35 years old in good health and CMV-seropositive.

The rearrangement joins TRBV9 to TRBJ1-3, with unresolved D. Per the germline V gene, CDR1 is SGDLS and CDR2 is YYNGEE. V dropped 4 bases and J dropped 3 bases, with 20 bases sitting between them. The CDR3 is 17 residues long. Here the CDR3 DNA reads TGTGCCAGCAGCCATCCTCTGGTGGGGAGGCTTGGAAACACCATATATTTT. As protein: CASSHPLVGRLGNTIYF.

The rearrangement joins TRBV5-6 to TRBJ2-1; 9 bases are shared with TRBD1. This CDR3 region has 14 residues. The germline V gene encodes CDR1 SGHDT and CDR2 YYEEEE. Trimming at V came to 5 bases and at J to 7 bases, leaving 7 bases not matched to a gene. The CDR3 spells CASRYGQGSNEQFF. In DNA, the CDR3 is TGTGCCAGCAGGTATGGACAGGGGTCGAATGAGCAGTTCTTC.

The chain links TRBV7-9 to TRBJ1-4; possibly TRBD1 for D (5 bases). Trimming left V 3 bases short and J 8 bases short, with 13 bases between. The germline gives CDR1 SEHNR, CDR2 FQNEAQ (reference sequence). This CDR3 has 14 residues. DNA for the CDR3: TGTGCCAGCAGCTTCCGGGGGGTCGAGGAAAAACTGTTTTTT. It translates to CASSFRGVEEKLFF.

This chain links TRBV5-1 with TRBJ1-2; 10 bases agree with TRBD1. CDR3 length: 14 amino acids. Germline CDR1 SGHRS, CDR2 YFSETQ. V dropped 4 bases and J dropped 3; count of bases not matched to a gene: 3. The CDR3 region has the DNA TGCGCCAGCAGCGAAGACAGGGGGCACTATGGCTACACCTTC. Translating it yields CASSEDRGHYGYTF.

The gene calls are TRBV18 and TRBJ2-7, with 7 bases aligning to TRBD1. The CDR3 spans 14 residues. The trim removed 6 bases at V and 3 bases at J, leaving 8 bases unmatched. Per the germline V gene, CDR1 is KGHSH and CDR2 is LQKENI. CDR3 coding DNA: TGTGCCAGCTCGTCTCAGGGGGTCAGCTACGAGCAGTACTTC. Protein product: CASSSQGVSYEQYF.

This clone was detected only once. The V gene is TRBV6-1, the J gene TRBJ2-7, with D possibly TRBD1 on 5 matching bases. This CDR3 is built from 15 residues. Germline values: CDR1 MNHNS, CDR2 SASEGT. The V and J ends lost 4 bases and 1 base respectively, with 14 bases between them. The CDR3 spells CASSVSQGFSYEQYF. The CDR3 DNA is TGTGCCAGCAGTGTGAGTCAGGGTTTTTCCTACGAGCAGTACTTC.

The table lists this clone with a count of one. This chain joins TRBV10-1 and TRBJ2-7, with TRBD1 identical over 8 bases. Per the germline V gene, CDR1 is WNHNN and CDR2 is SYGVQD (reference sequence). The trim removed 4 bases at V and 7 bases at J, leaving 9 bases unmatched. This CDR3 contains 14 residues. The CDR3 sequence: CASSARTGPGEQYF. The DNA for the CDR3 is TGCGCCAGCAGTGCCCGGACAGGGCCCGGGGAGCAGTACTTC.

The chain links TRBV6-5 to TRBJ1-2; a weak D match, TRBD1 (5 bases). The CDR3 totals 14 residues. The V and J ends lost 0 bases and 2 bases respectively, with 7 bases between them. The germline gives CDR1 MNHEY, CDR2 SVGAGI. CDR3 protein: CASSYSPGNYGYTF. CDR3 DNA: TGTGCCAGCAGTTACTCTCCAGGGAACTATGGCTACACCTTC.

The chain joins TRBV28 to TRBJ1-1, with D uncertain. There are 12 residues in the CDR3. V shed 6 bases and J shed 1 base, with 6 bases lying between them. CDR1 and CDR2 (germline): MDHEN, SYDVKM. Here the CDR3 reads CASSIPNTEAFF. The CDR3 DNA follows: TGTGCCAGCAGCATCCCGAACACTGAAGCTTTCTTT.

A few counts support this clone. This chain joins TRBV6-1 and TRBJ2-7; D gene unclear. CDR3 size: 13 residues. Trimming cost V 0 bases and J 4 bases, with 7 bases left between them. Germline V gene lookup returns CDR1 MNHNS and CDR2 SASEGT. The CDR3 region is CASSEAETYEQYF. The DNA of the CDR3 is TGTGCCAGCAGTGAAGCCGAAACTTACGAGCAGTACTTC.

The CDR3 loop reads CASSAGVERSQEGYTF. In DNA form, the CDR3 reads TGCGCCAGCAGCGCGGGGGTCGAAAGGTCCCAGGAAGGCTACACCTTC. V gene TRBV5-1 combines with J gene TRBJ1-2, with D perhaps TRBD1 (5 bases). This CDR3 spans 16 amino acids. V lost 4 bases to trimming and J lost 8 bases, with 24 bases between them. Germline values: CDR1 SGHRS, CDR2 YFSETQ.

The gene calls are TRBV25-1 and TRBJ1-4, with D possibly being TRBD1 (6 bases). Deletions cut 4 bases from V and 10 bases from J, with 19 bases between. CDR1 is MGHDK and CDR2 is SYGVNS in the germline V gene. The CDR3 covers 15 residues. The CDR3 reads CASSGTGLAERKLFF. Here the CDR3 DNA reads TGTGCCAGCAGTGGTACAGGGCTCGCCGAGCGAAAACTGTTTTTT. The whole variable domain, remainder taken from reference TRBV25-1 and TRBJ1-4, is EADIYQTPRYLVIGTGKKITLECSQTMGHDKMYWYQQDPGMELHLIHYSYGVNSTEKGDLSSESTVSRIRTEHFPLTLESARPSHTSQYLCASSGTGLAERKLFFGSGTQLSVL.

The rearrangement joins TRBV5-4 to TRBJ1-2; 7 nucleotides agree with TRBD1. Losses at the gene ends were 4 bases for V and 4 bases for J; bases not matched to a gene: 7. Germline V gene data show CDR1 as SGHNT and CDR2 as YYREEE (reference sequence). CDR3 size: 14 residues. The CDR3 sequence: CASSTSGQLYGYTF. CDR3 sequence (DNA): TGTGCCAGCAGCACGTCGGGACAGCTCTATGGCTACACCTTC.

The chain links TRBV5-8 to TRBJ1-4, with D tentatively TRBD1 (6 bases). Per the germline V gene, CDR1 is SGHTS and CDR2 is YDEGEE. The V end lost 1 base, the J end lost 7 bases, and 17 bases lay between the germline ends. The CDR3 contains 16 residues. The CDR3 reads CASSLFTGTTPEKLFF. In DNA, the CDR3 is TGTGCCAGCAGCTTGTTTACCGGGACAACGCCTGAAAAACTGTTTTTT.

The rearrangement uses TRBV6-1 and TRBJ1-3; TRBD1 matches at 10 bases. V was pared by 10 bases and J by 4 bases, with 10 bases of the junction left unmatched. This CDR3 spans 15 amino acids. Germline V lookup: CDR1 MNHNS, CDR2 SASEGT. The CDR3 loop reads CAIRAGTGVGNTIYF. CDR3 sequence (DNA): TGTGCCATCCGGGCCGGGACAGGGGTCGGAAACACCATATATTTT.

This chain connects TRBV19 to TRBJ1-2; 8 nucleotides match TRBD1. This CDR3 has 13 residues. Germline V gene lookup returns CDR1 LNHDA and CDR2 SQIVND (reference sequence). Trimming cost V 5 bases and J 5 bases; bases outside gene matches: 4. DNA for the CDR3: TGTGCCAGTAGTGACAGGGGTACTTATGGCTACACCTTC. Translation gives CASSDRGTYGYTF.

This clone was found once. This chain connects TRBV7-7 to TRBJ2-5; TRBD2 aligns across 7 bases. Per germline, CDR1 SSHAT and CDR2 FNYEAQ (reference sequence). The CDR3 covers 15 residues. V dropped 5 bases and J dropped 5; count of bases not matched to a gene: 11. Here the CDR3 reads CASSATSVRGETQYF. Here the CDR3 DNA reads TGTGCCAGCAGCGCTACTAGCGTCAGAGGGGAGACCCAGTACTTC.

This clone was counted only a few times. V usage is TRBV27 and J usage is TRBJ2-7; maybe TRBD1 (5 bases). In germline, CDR1 is MNHEY, CDR2 SMNVEV (reference sequence). The CDR3 is 16 residues long. V lost 3 bases and J 5 bases, leaving 20 bases between the germline ends. The CDR3 DNA is TGTGCCAGCAGTTTCAAACTACACACTCAGGGAAACGAGCAGTACTTC. Encoded protein: CASSFKLHTQGNEQYF.